This T cell receptor beta chain was sequenced in a study of breast tumors, draining lymph nodes, adjacent tissues. The lymph nodes were axillary draining lymph nodes from breast cancer patients. CDR1 and CDR2 (germline): SGHVS, FNYEAQ. There are 15 residues in the CDR3. In the case of this clonotype: A clone one base away is much larger, so this may be a read error.

TCRdb analysed the multiplex PCR reads with MiXCR anew, one entry per CDR3 protein. Of about 180,000 distinct CDR3 sequences in the sample, approximately 30% were seen once. V is TRBV7-6 and J is TRBJ2-7; 9 bases are shared with TRBD2. This TCR came from a female donor with breast cancer. Some clones in this sample may be carry-over from other donors' samples. The sequenced sample consisted of axillary lymph node tissue. CDR3 sequence reads: CASSPLSGSEYEQHF. The CDR3 DNA sequence: TGTGCCAGCAGCCCCCTTAGCGGGAGTGAGTACGAGCAGCACTTC.